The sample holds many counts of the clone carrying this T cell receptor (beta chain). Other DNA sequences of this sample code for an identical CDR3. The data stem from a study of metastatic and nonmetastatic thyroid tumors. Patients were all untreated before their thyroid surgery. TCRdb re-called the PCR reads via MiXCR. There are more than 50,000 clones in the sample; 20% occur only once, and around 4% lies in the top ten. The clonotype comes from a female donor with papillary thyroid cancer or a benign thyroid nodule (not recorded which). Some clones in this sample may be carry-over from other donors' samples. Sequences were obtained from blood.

The CDR3 loop reads CSATSLYEQFF. The CDR3 bases are TGCAGTGCTACTAGTCTCTATGAGCAGTTCTTC. This chain uses TRBV20-1 with TRBJ2-1; D is ambiguous. Trimming cost V 4 bases and J 8 bases, with 9 bases left between them. The CDR3 is 11 amino acids. Per germline, CDR1 DFQATT and CDR2 SNEGSKA (reference sequence).